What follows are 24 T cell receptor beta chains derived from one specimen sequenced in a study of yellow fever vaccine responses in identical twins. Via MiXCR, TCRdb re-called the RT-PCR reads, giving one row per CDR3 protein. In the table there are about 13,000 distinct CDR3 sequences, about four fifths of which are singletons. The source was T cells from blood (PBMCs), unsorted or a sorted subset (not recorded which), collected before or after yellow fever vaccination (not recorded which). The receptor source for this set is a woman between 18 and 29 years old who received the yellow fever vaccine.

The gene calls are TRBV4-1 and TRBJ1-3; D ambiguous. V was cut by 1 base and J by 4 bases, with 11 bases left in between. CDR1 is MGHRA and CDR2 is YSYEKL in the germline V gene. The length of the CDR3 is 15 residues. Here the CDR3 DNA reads TGCGCCAGCAGCCAAGGTCGAGGGTCCGGAAACACCATATATTTT. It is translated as CASSQGRGSGNTIYF.

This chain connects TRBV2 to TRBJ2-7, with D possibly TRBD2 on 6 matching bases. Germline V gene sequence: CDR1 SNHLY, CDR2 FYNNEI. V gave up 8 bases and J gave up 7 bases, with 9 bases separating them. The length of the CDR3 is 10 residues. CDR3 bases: TGTGCCAGCGAGGCGGGGGAGCAGTACTTC. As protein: CASEAGEQYF.

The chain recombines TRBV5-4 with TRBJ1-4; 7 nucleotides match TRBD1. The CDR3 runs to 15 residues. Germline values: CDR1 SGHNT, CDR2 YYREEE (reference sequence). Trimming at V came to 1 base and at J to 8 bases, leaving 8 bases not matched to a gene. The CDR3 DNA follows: TGTGCCAGCAGCTTGTACAGGGGCAGCGGGGAAAAACTGTTTTTT. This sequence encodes CASSLYRGSGEKLFF.

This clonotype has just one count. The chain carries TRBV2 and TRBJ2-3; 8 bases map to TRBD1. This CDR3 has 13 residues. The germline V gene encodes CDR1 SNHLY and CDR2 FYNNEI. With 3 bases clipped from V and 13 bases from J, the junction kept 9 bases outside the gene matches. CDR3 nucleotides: TGTGCCAGCAGTGACACAACGGACAGGGAGGAGTATTTT. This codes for CASSDTTDREEYF. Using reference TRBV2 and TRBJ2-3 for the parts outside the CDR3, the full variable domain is EPEVTQTPSHQVTQMGQEVILRCVPISNHLYFYWYRQILGQKVEFLVSFYNNEISEKSEIFDDQFSVERPDGSNFTLKIRSTKLEDSAMYFCASSDTTDREEYFGPGTRLTVL.

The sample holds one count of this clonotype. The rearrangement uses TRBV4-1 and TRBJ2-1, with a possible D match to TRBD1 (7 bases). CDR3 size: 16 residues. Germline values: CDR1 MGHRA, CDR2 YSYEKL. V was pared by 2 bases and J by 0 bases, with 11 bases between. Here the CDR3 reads CASSQWGDSSYNEQFF. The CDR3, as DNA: TGCGCCAGCAGCCAATGGGGGGACAGCTCCTACAATGAGCAGTTCTTC.

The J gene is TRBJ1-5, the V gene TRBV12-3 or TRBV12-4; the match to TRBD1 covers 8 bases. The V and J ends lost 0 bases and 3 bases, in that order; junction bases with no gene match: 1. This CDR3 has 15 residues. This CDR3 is CASSLAGQANQPQHF. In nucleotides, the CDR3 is TGTGCCAGCAGTTTAGCGGGACAGGCCAATCAGCCCCAGCATTTT.

The CDR3 reads CASSLASASSYNEQFF. Here the CDR3 DNA reads TGTGCCAGCAGCTTAGCATCCGCAAGCTCCTACAATGAGCAGTTCTTC. The V gene is TRBV7-2, the J gene TRBJ2-1; no clear D gene. The CDR3 length is 16 residues. V was trimmed by 0 bases and J by 0 bases, leaving 9 bases between them. Germline lookup yields CDR1 SGHTA and CDR2 FQGNSA.

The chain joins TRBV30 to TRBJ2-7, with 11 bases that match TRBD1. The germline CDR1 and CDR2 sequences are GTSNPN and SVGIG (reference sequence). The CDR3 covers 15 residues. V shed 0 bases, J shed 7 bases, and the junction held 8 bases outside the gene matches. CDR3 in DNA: TGTGCCTGGAGTGTACTAGGACAGGGGGCGAGGGAGCAGTACTTC. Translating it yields CAWSVLGQGAREQYF.

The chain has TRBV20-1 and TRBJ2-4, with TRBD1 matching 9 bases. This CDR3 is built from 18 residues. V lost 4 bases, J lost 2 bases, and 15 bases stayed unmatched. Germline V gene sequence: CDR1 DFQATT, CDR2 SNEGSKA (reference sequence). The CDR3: CSAINSGQGPLTKNIQYF. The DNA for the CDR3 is TGCAGTGCTATCAACTCGGGACAGGGACCTCTTACCAAAAACATTCAGTACTTC.

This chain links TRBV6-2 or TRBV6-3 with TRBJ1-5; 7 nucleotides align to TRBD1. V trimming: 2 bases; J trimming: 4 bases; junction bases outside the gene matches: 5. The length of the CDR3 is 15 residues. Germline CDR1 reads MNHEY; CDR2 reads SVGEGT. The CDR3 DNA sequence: TGTGCCAGCAGTTACAGGGACAGCCAAAATCAGCCCCAGCATTTT. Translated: CASSYRDSQNQPQHF.

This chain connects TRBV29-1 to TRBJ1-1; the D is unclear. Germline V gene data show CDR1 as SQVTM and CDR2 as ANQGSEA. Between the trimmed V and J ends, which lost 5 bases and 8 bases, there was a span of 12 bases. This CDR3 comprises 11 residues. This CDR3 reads CSVWWTQEAFF. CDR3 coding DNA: TGCAGCGTTTGGTGGACCCAGGAAGCTTTCTTT.

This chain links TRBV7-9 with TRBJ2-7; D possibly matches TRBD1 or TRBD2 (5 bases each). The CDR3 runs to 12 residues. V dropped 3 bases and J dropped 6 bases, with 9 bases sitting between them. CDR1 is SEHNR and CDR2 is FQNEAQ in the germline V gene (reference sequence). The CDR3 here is CASSLGTPEQYF. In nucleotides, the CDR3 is TGTGCCAGCAGCTTGGGGACCCCCGAGCAGTACTTC.

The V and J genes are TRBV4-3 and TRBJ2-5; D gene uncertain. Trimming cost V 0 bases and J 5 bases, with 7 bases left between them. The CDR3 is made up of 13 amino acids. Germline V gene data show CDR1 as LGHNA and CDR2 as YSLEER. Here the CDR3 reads CASSQDNGETQYF. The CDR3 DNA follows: TGCGCCAGCAGCCAAGATAATGGCGAGACCCAGTACTTC.

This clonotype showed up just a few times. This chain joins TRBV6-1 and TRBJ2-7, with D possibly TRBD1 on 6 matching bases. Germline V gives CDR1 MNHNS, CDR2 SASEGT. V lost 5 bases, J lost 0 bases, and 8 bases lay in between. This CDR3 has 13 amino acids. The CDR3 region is CASSPDSSYEQYF. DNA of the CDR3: TGTGCCAGCAGTCCGGACAGCTCCTACGAGCAGTACTTC.

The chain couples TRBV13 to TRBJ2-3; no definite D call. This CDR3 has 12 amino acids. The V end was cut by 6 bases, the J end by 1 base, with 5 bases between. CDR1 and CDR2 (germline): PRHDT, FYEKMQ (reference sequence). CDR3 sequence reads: CASRGGTDTQYF. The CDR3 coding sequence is TGTGCCAGCAGGGGTGGCACAGATACGCAGTATTTT.

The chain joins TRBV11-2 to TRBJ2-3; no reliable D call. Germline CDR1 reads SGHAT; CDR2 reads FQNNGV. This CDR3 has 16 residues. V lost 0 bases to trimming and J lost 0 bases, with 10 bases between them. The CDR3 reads CASSLEIARSTDTQYF. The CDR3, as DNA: TGTGCCAGCAGCTTAGAAATAGCCAGGAGCACAGATACGCAGTATTTT.

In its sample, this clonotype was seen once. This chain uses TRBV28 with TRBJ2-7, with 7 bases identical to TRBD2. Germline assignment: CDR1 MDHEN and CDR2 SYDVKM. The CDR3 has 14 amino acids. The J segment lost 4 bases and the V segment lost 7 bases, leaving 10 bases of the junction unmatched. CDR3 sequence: CASTGGVGIYEQYF. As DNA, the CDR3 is TGTGCCAGCACGGGGGGTGTCGGTATTTACGAGCAGTACTTC.

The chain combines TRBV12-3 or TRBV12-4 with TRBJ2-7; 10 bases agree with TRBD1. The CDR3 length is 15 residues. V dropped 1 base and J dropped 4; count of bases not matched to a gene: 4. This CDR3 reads CASSLVGTGVYEQYF. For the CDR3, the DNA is TGTGCCAGCAGTTTAGTTGGGACAGGGGTGTACGAGCAGTACTTC.

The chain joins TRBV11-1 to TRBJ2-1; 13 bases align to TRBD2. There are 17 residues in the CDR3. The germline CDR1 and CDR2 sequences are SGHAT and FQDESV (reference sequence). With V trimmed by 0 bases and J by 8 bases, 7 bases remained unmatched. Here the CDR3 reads CASSLAPGLAGAHEQFF. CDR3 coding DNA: TGTGCCAGCAGCTTAGCTCCTGGACTAGCGGGAGCTCATGAGCAGTTCTTC. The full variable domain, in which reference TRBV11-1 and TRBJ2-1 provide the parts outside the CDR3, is EAEVAQSPRYKITEKSQAVAFWCDPISGHATLYWYRQILGQGPELLVQFQDESVVDDSQLPKDRFSAERLKGVDSTLKIQPAELGDSAMYLCASSLAPGLAGAHEQFFGPGTRLTVL.

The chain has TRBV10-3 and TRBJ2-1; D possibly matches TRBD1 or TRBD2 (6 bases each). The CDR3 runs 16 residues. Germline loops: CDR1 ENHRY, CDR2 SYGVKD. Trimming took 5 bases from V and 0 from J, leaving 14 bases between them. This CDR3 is CAISSQEGHSYNEQFF. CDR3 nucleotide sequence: TGTGCCATCAGTTCACAGGAGGGACACTCCTACAATGAGCAGTTCTTC.

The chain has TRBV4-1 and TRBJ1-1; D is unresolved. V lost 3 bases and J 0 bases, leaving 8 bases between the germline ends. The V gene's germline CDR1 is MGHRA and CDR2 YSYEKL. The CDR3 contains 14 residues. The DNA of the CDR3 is TGCGCCAGCAGCCACCCCACTATGAACACTGAAGCTTTCTTT. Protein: CASSHPTMNTEAFF.

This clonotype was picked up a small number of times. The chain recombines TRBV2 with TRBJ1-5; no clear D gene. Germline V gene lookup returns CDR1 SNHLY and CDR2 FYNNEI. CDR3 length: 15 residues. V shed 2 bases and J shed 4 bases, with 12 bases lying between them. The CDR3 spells CASSELALGNQPQHF. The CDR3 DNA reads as TGTGCCAGCAGTGAACTGGCACTCGGGAATCAGCCCCAGCATTTT.

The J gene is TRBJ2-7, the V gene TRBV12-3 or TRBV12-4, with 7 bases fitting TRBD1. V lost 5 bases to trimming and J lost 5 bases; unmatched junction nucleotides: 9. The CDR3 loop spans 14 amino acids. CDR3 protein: CASSPLGQVNEQYF. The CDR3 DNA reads TGTGCCAGCAGTCCTCTCGGACAGGTGAACGAGCAGTACTTC.

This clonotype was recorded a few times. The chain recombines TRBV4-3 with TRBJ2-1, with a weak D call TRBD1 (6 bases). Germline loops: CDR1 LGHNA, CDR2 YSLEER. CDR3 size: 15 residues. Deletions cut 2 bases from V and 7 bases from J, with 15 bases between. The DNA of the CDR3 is TGCGCCAGCAGCCAACTGAACAGGGTCACTAATGAGCAGTTCTTC. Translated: CASSQLNRVTNEQFF.